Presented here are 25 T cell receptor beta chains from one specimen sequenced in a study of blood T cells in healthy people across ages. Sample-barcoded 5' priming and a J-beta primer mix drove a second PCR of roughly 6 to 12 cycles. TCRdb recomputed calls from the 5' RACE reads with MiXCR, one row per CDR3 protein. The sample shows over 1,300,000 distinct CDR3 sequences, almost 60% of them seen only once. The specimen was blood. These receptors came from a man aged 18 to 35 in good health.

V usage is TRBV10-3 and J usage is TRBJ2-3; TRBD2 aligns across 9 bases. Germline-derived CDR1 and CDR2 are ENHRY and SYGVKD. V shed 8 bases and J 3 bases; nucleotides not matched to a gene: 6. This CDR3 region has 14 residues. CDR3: CAISQRGVTDTQYF. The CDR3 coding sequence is TGTGCCATCTCCCAGCGGGGGGTGACAGATACGCAGTATTTT.

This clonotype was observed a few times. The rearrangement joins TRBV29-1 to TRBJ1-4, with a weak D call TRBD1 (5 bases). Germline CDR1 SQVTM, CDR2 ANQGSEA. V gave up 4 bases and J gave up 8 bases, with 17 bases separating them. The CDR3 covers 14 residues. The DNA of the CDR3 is TGCAGCGTTGTTGACGCCGGGGCGAGGGAAAAACTGTTTTTT. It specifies CSVVDAGAREKLFF.

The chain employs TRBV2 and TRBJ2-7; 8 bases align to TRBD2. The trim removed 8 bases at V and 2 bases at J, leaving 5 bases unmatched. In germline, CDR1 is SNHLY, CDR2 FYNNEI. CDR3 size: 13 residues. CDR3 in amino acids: CASYLTSAYEQYF. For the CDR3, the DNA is TGTGCCAGCTACCTGACTAGCGCCTACGAGCAGTACTTC.

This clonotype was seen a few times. CDR3 region: CAIKRQGATNNEQFF. The CDR3, as DNA: TGTGCCATCAAACGACAGGGGGCAACAAACAATGAGCAGTTCTTC. The chain couples TRBV10-3 to TRBJ2-1, with 10 positions matching TRBD1. V was pared by 7 bases and J by 5 bases, with 8 bases of the junction left unmatched. The CDR3 sequence is 15 residues long. Per the germline V gene, CDR1 is ENHRY and CDR2 is SYGVKD.

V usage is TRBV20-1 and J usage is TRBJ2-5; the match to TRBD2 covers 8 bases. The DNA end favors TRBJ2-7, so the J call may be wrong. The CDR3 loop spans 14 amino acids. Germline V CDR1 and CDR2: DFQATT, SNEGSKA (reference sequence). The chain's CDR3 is CSARPGTRFHEQYF. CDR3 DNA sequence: TGCAGTGCTAGGCCCGGGACTAGATTCCACGAGCAGTACTTC.

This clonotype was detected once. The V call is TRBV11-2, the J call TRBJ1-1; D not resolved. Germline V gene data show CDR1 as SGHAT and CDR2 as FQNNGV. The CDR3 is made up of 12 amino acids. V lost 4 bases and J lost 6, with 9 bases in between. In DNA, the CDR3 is TGTGCCAGCAGCTATATAGACTCTGAAGCTTTCTTT. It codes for CASSYIDSEAFF.

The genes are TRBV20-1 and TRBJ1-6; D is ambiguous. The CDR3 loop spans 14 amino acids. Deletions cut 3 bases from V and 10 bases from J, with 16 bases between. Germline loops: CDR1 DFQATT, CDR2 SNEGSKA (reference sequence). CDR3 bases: TGCAGTGCTAGCCCCCAAGGTCCAAGATCACCCCTCCACTTT. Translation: CSASPQGPRSPLHF.

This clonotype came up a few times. The CDR3 protein is CASSRLGDGSYEQYF. In DNA form, the CDR3 reads TGTGCCAGCAGCCGTCTAGGCGACGGTTCCTACGAGCAGTACTTC. This chain connects TRBV7-2 to TRBJ2-7; D is uncertain. Germline V gene lookup returns CDR1 SGHTA and CDR2 FQGNSA. This CDR3 comprises 15 residues. Trimming removed 5 bases at V and 1 base at J, with 15 bases between. Supplemented by reference TRBV7-2 and TRBJ2-7, the full variable domain reads GAGVSQSPSNKVTEKGKDVELRCDPISGHTALYWYRQSLGQGLEFLIYFQGNSAPDKSGLPSDRFSAERTGGSVSTLTIQRTQQEDSAVYLCASSRLGDGSYEQYFGPGTRLTVT.

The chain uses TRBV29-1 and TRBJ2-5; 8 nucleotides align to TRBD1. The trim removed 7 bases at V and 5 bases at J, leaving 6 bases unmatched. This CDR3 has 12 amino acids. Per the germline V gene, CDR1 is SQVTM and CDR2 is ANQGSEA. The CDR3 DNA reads TGCAGCGCGCAGGGGGCCAGGGAGACCCAGTACTTC. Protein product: CSAQGARETQYF. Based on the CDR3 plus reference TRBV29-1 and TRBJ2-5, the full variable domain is SAVISQKPSRDICQRGTSLTIQCQVDSQVTMMFWYRQQPGQSLTLIATANQGSEATYESGFVIDKFPISRPNLTFSTLTVSNMSPEDSSIYLCSAQGARETQYFGPGTRLLVL.

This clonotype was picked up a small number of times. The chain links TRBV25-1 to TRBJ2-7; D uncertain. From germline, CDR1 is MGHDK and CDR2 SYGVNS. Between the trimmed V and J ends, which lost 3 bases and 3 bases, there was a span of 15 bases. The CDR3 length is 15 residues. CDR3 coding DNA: TGTGCCAGCAGTGAGTTTCGTTCCCCAGACTACGAGCAGTACTTC. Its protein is CASSEFRSPDYEQYF.

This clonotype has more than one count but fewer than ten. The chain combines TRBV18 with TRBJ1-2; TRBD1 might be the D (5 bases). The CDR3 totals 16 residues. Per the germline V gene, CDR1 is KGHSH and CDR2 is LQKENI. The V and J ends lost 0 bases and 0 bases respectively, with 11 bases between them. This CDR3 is CASSPPGLSPNYGYTF. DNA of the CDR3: TGTGCCAGCTCACCACCGGGACTCAGCCCTAACTATGGCTACACCTTC. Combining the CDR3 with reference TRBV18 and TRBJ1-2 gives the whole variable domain NAGVMQNPRHLVRRRGQEARLRCSPMKGHSHVYWYRQLPEEGLKFMVYLQKENIIDESGMPKERFSAEFPKEGPSILRIQQVVRGDSAAYFCASSPPGLSPNYGYTFGSGTRLTVV.

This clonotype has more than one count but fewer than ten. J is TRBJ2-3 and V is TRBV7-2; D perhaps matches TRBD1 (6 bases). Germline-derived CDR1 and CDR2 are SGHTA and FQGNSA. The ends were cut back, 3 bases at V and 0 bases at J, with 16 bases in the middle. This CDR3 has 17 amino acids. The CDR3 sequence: CASSFPPQGSSTDTQYF. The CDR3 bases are TGTGCCAGCAGCTTCCCCCCTCAGGGGTCTAGCACAGATACGCAGTATTTT. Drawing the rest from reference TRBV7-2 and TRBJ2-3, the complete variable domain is GAGVSQSPSNKVTEKGKDVELRCDPISGHTALYWYRQSLGQGLEFLIYFQGNSAPDKSGLPSDRFSAERTGGSVSTLTIQRTQQEDSAVYLCASSFPPQGSSTDTQYFGPGTRLTVL.

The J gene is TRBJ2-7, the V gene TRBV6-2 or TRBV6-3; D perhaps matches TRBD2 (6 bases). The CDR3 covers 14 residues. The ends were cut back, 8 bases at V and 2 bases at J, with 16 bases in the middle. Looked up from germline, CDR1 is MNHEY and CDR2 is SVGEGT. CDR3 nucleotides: TGTGCCAGCCGCCCGGATGGGGGGACCTACGAGCAGTACTTC. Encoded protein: CASRPDGGTYEQYF.

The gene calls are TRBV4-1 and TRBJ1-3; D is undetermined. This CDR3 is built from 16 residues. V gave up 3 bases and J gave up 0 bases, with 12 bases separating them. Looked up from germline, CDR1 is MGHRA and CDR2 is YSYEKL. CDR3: CASSQGGLSSGNTIYF. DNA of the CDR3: TGCGCCAGCAGCCAGGGAGGACTTAGCTCTGGAAACACCATATATTTT.

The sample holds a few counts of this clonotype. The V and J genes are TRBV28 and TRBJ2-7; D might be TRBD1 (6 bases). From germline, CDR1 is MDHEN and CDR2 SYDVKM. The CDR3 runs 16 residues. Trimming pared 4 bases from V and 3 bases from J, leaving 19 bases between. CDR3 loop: CASSSGVGRFFYEQYF. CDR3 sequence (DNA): TGTGCCAGCAGTTCAGGGGTGGGACGTTTTTTCTACGAGCAGTACTTC.

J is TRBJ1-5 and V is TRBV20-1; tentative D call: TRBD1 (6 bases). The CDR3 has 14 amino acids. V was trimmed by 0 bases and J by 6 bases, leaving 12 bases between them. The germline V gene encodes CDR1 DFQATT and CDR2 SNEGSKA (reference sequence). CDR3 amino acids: CSARDLQGVQPQHF. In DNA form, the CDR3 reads TGCAGTGCTAGAGATCTACAGGGTGTTCAGCCCCAGCATTTT.

The CDR3 DNA reads TGTGCCAGCAGGAACCTGGGCGGCGGCATTCAGTACTTC. As protein: CASRNLGGGIQYF. The chain couples TRBV27 to TRBJ2-4; D is unresolved. V lost 6 bases and J 9 bases, leaving 15 bases between the germline ends. This CDR3 is built from 13 residues. Germline V gene sequence: CDR1 MNHEY, CDR2 SMNVEV (reference sequence).

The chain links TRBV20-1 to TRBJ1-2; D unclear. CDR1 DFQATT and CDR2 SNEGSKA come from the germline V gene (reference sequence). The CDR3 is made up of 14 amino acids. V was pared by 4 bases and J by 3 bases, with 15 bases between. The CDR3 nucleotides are TGCAGTGCTAAGGACGGGGTCTTGGACTATGGCTACACCTTC. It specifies CSAKDGVLDYGYTF.

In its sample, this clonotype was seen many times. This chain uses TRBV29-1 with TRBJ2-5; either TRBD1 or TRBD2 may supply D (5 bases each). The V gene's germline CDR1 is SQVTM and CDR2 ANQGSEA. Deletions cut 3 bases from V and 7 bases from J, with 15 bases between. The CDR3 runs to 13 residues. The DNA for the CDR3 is TGCAGCGTTGAGGGGGACCCAACACGGACCCAGTACTTC. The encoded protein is CSVEGDPTRTQYF. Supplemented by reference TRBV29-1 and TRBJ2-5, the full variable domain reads SAVISQKPSRDICQRGTSLTIQCQVDSQVTMMFWYRQQPGQSLTLIATANQGSEATYESGFVIDKFPISRPNLTFSTLTVSNMSPEDSSIYLCSVEGDPTRTQYFGPGTRLLVL.

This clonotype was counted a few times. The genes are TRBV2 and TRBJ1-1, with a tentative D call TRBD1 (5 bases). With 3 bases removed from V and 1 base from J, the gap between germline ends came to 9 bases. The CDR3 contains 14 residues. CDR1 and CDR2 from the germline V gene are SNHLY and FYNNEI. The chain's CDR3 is CASSESQANTEAFF. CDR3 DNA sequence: TGTGCCAGCAGTGAGTCACAGGCGAACACTGAAGCTTTCTTT.

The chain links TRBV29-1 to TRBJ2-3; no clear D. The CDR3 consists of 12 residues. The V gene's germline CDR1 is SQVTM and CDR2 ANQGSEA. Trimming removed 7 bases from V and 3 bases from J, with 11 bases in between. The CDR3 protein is CSAVSATDTQYF. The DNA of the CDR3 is TGCAGCGCCGTCTCGGCGACAGATACGCAGTATTTT.

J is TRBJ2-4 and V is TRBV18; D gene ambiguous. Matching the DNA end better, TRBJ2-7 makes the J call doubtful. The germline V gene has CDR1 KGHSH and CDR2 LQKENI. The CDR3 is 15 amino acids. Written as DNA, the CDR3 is TGTGCCAGCTCACCATGGGCCGGGTCTCAGGCCGAGCAGTACTTC. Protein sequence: CASSPWAGSQAEQYF.

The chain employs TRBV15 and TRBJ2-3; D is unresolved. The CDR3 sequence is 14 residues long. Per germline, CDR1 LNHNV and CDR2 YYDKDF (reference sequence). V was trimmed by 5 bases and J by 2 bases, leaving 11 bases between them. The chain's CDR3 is CATSPPGSTDTQYF. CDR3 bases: TGTGCCACCAGCCCCCCGGGCTCCACAGATACGCAGTATTTT.

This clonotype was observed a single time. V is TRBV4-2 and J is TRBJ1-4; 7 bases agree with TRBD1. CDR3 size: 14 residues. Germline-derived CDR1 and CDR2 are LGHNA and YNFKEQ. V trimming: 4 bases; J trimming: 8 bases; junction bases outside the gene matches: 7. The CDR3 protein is CASSPRDSGEKLFF. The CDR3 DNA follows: TGTGCCAGCAGCCCTCGGGACAGTGGGGAAAAACTGTTTTTT.

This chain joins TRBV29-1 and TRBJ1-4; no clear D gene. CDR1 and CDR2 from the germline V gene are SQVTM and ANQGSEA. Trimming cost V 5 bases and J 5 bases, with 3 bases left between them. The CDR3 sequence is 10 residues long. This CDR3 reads CSVQNEKLFF. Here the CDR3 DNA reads TGCAGCGTTCAGAATGAAAAACTGTTTTTT. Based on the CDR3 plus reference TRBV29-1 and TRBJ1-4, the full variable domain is SAVISQKPSRDICQRGTSLTIQCQVDSQVTMMFWYRQQPGQSLTLIATANQGSEATYESGFVIDKFPISRPNLTFSTLTVSNMSPEDSSIYLCSVQNEKLFFGSGTQLSVL.